This entry lists 12 T cell receptor beta chains sequenced from one sample in a study of T-cell reconstitution after alpha-beta-depleted transplantation in children. Researchers prepared the TCRbeta library using unique molecular identifiers, the study reports. TCRdb reprocessed the PCR reads via MiXCR and lists one record per CDR3 protein. The data hold 350,000 to 400,000 distinct CDR3 sequences, with approximately 12% observed a single time. Source: PBMCs, taken from the stem cell graft. The receptor source for this set is a human donor who donated a stem cell graft to a child with Fanconi anemia.

The chain carries TRBV15 and TRBJ1-1; 9 bases are shared with TRBD1. The germline V gene has CDR1 LNHNV and CDR2 YYDKDF (reference sequence). This CDR3 region has 16 residues. V lost 2 bases and J lost 2; bases outside the gene matches: 6. The CDR3 DNA reads as TGTGCCACCAGCAGAACCCCGGGACAGGGCAACACTGAAGCTTTCTTT. This codes for CATSRTPGQGNTEAFF.

This chain uses TRBV6-1 with TRBJ1-2; 7 bases agree with TRBD1. After removal of 10 bases from V and 4 bases from J, the junction contained 3 bases not matched to a gene. The CDR3 has 11 amino acids. Germline CDR1 reads MNHNS; CDR2 reads SASEGT. The CDR3 DNA is TGTGCCATCAACAGGGGCTATGGCTACACCTTC. Amino acids: CAINRGYGYTF.

This chain links TRBV27 with TRBJ1-5, with a weak D call TRBD1 (5 bases). Germline V gene data show CDR1 as MNHEY and CDR2 as SMNVEV (reference sequence). The CDR3 extends over 18 amino acids. The V end was cut by 5 bases, the J end by 0 bases, with 20 bases between. The CDR3: CASSPQGVPSYSNQPQHF. The CDR3 region has the DNA TGTGCCAGCAGTCCCCAGGGTGTCCCCTCCTATAGCAATCAGCCCCAGCATTTT.

This clonotype was recorded a few times. CDR3 protein: CASSFLGVDGYTF. The CDR3 DNA reads TGTGCCAGCAGTTTTCTCGGTGTGGATGGCTACACCTTC. The V gene is TRBV12-3 or TRBV12-4, the J gene TRBJ1-2; D uncertain. This CDR3 is 13 amino acids long. The V end lost 3 bases, the J end lost 6 bases, and 11 bases lay between the germline ends.

The chain employs TRBV11-2 and TRBJ2-7; TRBD1 is a possible D gene (7 bases). V lost 1 base, J lost 3 bases, and 13 bases lay in between. The CDR3 totals 15 residues. Germline V gene data show CDR1 as SGHAT and CDR2 as FQNNGV. CDR3 bases: TGTGCCAGCAGCTTAGGGGTCAGGGGGGACTACGAGCAGTACTTC. Translated, it gives CASSLGVRGDYEQYF.

In this sample, this clonotype turned up many times. This chain uses TRBV6-5 with TRBJ2-7; D is undetermined. The germline CDR1 and CDR2 sequences are MNHEY and SVGAGI. CDR3 length: 13 residues. Trimming left V 2 bases short and J 3 bases short, with 8 bases between. The CDR3 loop is CASSYLVDYEQYF. In nucleotides, the CDR3 is TGTGCCAGCAGTTACCTAGTTGACTACGAGCAGTACTTC.

In this sample, this clonotype is medium-sized (0.01 to 0.1%). The V call is TRBV4-3, the J call TRBJ2-6; no firm D call. Germline-derived CDR1 and CDR2 are LGHNA and YSLEER. V was clipped by 0 bases and J by 0 bases, with 12 bases between them. CDR3 length: 18 amino acids. CDR3 nucleotide sequence: TGCGCCAGCAGCCAAGAACCCCCTTTCAGCTCTGGGGCCAACGTCCTGACTTTC. The encoded protein is CASSQEPPFSSGANVLTF.

A few counts support this clonotype. This chain links TRBV20-1 with TRBJ1-2, with 8 bases that match TRBD1. The junction had 10 bases not matched to a gene; V was cut back by 7 bases and J by 3 bases. This CDR3 region has 14 residues. Germline V lookup: CDR1 DFQATT, CDR2 SNEGSKA (reference sequence). CDR3 sequence reads: CSVDRGESDYGYTF. The CDR3, as DNA: TGCAGTGTCGACAGGGGCGAGAGTGACTATGGCTACACCTTC.

This clonotype was seen only a few times. The chain couples TRBV7-2 to TRBJ2-6; no clear D. This CDR3 is built from 16 residues. With 3 bases removed from V and 0 bases from J, the gap between germline ends came to 9 bases. Per germline, CDR1 SGHTA and CDR2 FQGNSA. The CDR3 region is CASSLGRVSGANVLTF. As DNA, the CDR3 is TGTGCCAGCAGCTTGGGCCGGGTCTCTGGGGCCAACGTCCTGACTTTC.

In this sample, this clonotype turned up many times. The chain uses TRBV6-5 and TRBJ2-6; no firm D call. The germline gives CDR1 MNHEY, CDR2 SVGAGI. The ends were cut back, 2 bases at V and 0 bases at J, with 11 bases in the middle. The CDR3 sequence is 17 residues long. For the CDR3, the DNA is TGTGCCAGCAGTTACCTGTCTCTTGGCTCTGGGGCCAACGTCCTGACTTTC. It translates to CASSYLSLGSGANVLTF.

This chain links TRBV12-2 with TRBJ2-1; the table's D call TRBD1 went unverified against the DNA. TRBV12-2 is termed a pseudogene. The CDR3 has 16 residues. CDR3 in amino acids: CASRPQDTSHHNEQFF. CDR3 DNA sequence: TGTGCAAGTCGCCCACAGGACACCAGCCACCACAATGAGCAGTTCTTC.

The chain joins TRBV28 to TRBJ2-5; 12 nucleotides line up with TRBD1. Germline CDR1 MDHEN, CDR2 SYDVKM. The length of the CDR3 is 19 residues. J gave up 2 bases and V 0 bases, and 10 bases lay outside the gene matches. The CDR3 DNA reads TGTGCCAGCAGTTTATGGGACCCCCGGGACAGGGGGCTACAAGAGACCCAGTACTTC. Translation gives CASSLWDPRDRGLQETQYF.